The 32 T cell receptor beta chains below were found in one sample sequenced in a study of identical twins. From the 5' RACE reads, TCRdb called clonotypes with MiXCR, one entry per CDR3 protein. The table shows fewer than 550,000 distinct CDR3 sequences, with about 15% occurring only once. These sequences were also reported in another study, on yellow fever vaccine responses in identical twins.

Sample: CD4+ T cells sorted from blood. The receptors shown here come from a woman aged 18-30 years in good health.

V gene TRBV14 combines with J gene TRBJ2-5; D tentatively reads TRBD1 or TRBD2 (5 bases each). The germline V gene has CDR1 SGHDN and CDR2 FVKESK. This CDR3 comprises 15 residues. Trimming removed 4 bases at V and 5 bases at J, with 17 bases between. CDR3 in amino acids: CASSRGTPREETQYF. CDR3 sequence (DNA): TGTGCCAGCAGCCGAGGGACCCCGAGGGAGGAGACCCAGTACTTC.

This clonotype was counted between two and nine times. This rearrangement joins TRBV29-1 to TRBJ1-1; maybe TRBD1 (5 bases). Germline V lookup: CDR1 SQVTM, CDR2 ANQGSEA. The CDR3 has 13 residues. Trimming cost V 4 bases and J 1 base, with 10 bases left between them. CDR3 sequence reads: CSVVGDGNTEAFF. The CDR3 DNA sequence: TGCAGCGTTGTAGGGGATGGGAACACTGAAGCTTTCTTT.

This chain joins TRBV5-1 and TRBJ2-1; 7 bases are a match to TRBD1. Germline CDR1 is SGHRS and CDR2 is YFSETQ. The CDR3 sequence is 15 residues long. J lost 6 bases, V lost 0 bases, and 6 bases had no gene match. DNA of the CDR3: TGCGCCAGCAGCTTGGCTGGACAGGCTTCCAATGAGCAGTTCTTC. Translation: CASSLAGQASNEQFF.

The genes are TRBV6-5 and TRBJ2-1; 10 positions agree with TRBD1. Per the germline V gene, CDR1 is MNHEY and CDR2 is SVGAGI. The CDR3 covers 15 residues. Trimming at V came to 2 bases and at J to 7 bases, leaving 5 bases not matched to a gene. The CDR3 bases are TGTGCCAGCAGTTACCGGGACAGGGGAGTTAATGAGCAGTTCTTC. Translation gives CASSYRDRGVNEQFF.

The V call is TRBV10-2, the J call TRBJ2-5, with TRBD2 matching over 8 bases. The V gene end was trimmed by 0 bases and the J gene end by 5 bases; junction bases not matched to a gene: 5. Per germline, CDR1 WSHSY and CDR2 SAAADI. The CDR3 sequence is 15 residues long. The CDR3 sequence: CASSESRAGVETQYF. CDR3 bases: TGCGCCAGCAGTGAGTCCCGAGCGGGAGTGGAGACCCAGTACTTC.

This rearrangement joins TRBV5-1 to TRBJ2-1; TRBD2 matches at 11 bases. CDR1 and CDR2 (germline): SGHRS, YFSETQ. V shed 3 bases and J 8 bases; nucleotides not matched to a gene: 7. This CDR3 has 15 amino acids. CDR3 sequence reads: CASSSTGLAAHEQFF. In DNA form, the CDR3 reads TGCGCCAGCAGCTCAACGGGACTAGCGGCCCATGAGCAGTTCTTC. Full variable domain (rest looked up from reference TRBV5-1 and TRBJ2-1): KAGVTQTPRYLIKTRGQQVTLSCSPISGHRSVSWYQQTPGQGLQFLFEYFSETQRNKGNFPGRFSGRQFSNSRSEMNVSTLELGDSALYLCASSSTGLAAHEQFFGPGTRLTVL.

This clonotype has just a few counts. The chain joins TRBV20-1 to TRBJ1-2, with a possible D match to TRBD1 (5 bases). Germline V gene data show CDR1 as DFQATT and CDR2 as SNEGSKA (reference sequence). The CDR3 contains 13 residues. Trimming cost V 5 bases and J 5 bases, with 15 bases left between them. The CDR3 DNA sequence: TGCAGTGCTCCCCCCGGGGGAGGGTATGGCTACACCTTC. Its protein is CSAPPGGGYGYTF.

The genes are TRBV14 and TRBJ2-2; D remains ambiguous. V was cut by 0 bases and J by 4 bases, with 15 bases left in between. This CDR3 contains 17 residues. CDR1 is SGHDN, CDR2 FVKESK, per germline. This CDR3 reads CASSQDRSSVGTGELFF. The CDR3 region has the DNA TGTGCCAGCAGCCAAGACAGGTCTAGTGTTGGCACCGGGGAGCTGTTTTTT. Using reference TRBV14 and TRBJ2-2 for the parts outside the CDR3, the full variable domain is EAGVTQFPSHSVIEKGQTVTLRCDPISGHDNLYWYRRVMGKEIKFLLHFVKESKQDESGMPNNRFLAERTGGTYSTLKVQPAELEDSGVYFCASSQDRSSVGTGELFFGEGSRLTVL.

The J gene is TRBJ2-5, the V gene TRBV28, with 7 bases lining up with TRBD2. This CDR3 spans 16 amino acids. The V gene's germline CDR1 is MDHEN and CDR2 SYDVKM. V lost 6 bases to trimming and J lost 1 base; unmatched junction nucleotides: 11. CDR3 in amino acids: CASSPPGRSAQETQYF. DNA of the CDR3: TGTGCCAGCAGCCCCCCCGGGAGGTCGGCCCAAGAGACCCAGTACTTC.

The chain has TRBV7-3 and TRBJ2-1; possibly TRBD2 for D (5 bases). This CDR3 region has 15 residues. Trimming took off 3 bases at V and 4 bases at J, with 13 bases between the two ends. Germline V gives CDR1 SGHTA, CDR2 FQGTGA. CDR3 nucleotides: TGTGCCAGCAGCTTTAGTGGACTGACATACAATGAGCAGTTCTTC. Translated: CASSFSGLTYNEQFF.

CDR3 residues: CASSFGYSGELFF. The CDR3, as DNA: TGTGCCAGCAGTTTTGGGTACTCCGGGGAGCTGTTTTTT. The V and J genes are TRBV12-3 or TRBV12-4 and TRBJ2-2; D ambiguous. Trimming took off 3 bases at V and 6 bases at J, with 8 bases between the two ends. The CDR3 totals 13 residues.

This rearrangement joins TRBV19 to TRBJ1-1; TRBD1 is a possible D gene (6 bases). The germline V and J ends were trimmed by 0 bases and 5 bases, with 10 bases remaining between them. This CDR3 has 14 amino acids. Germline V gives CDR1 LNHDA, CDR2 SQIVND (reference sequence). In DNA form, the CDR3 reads TGTGCCAGTAGTATAGACGGACAGAGGACTGAAGCTTTCTTT. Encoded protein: CASSIDGQRTEAFF.

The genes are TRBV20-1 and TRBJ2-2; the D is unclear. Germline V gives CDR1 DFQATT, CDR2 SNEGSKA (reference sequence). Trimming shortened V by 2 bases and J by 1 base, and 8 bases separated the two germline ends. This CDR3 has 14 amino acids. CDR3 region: CSARTDRNTGELFF. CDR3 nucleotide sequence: TGCAGTGCTAGAACGGACCGGAACACCGGGGAGCTGTTTTTT.

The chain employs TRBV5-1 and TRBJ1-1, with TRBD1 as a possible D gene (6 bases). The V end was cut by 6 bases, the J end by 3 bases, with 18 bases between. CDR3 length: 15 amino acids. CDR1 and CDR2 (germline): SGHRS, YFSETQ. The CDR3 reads CASTRGGGGDTEAFF. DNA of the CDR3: TGCGCCAGCACCAGGGGCGGCGGGGGGGACACTGAAGCTTTCTTT.

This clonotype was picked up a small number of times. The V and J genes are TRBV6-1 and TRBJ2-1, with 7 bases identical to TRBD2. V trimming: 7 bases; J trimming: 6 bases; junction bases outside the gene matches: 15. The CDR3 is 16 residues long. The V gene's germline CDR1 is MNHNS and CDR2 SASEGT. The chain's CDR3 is CASTAGLLEPRNEQFF. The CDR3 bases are TGTGCCAGCACCGCGGGACTACTAGAGCCCCGCAATGAGCAGTTCTTC.

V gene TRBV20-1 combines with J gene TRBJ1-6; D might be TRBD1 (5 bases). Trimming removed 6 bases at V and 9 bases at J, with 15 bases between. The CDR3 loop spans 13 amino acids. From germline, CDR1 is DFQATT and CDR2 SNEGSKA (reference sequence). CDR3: CSAGGVGSSPLHF. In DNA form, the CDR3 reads TGCAGTGCGGGAGGGGTAGGAAGTTCACCCCTCCACTTT.

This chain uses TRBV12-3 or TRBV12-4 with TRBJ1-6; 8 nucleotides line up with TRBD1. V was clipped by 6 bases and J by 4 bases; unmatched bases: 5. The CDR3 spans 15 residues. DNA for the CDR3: TGTGCCAGCAGCCGGGACAGGCCGTATAATTCACCCCTCCACTTT. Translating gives CASSRDRPYNSPLHF.

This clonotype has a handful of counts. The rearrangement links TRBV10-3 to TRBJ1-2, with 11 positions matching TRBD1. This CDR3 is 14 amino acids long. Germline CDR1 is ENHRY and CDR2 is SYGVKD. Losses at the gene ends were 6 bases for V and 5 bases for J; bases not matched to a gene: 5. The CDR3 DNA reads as TGTGCCATCAGACCGGGACAGGGGGTATATGGCTACACCTTC. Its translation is CAIRPGQGVYGYTF.

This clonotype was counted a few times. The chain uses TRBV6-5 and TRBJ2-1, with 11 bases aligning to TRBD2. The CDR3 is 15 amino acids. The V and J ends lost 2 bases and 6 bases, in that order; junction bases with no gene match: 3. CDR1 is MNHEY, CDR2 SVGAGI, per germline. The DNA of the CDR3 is TGTGCCAGCAGTTACGCTAGCGGGAGGCCCAATGAGCAGTTCTTC. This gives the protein CASSYASGRPNEQFF.

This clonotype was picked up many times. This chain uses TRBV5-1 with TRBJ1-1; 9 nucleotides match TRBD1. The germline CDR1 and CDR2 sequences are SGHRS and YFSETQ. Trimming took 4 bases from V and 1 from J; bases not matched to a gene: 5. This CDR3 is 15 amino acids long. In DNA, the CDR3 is TGCGCCAGCAGCCTAGAGGGACAGGGGAACACTGAAGCTTTCTTT. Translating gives CASSLEGQGNTEAFF.

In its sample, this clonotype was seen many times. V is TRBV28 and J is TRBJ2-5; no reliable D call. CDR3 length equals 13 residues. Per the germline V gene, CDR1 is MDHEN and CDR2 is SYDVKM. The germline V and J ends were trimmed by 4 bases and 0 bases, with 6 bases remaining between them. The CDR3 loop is CASSSTYQETQYF. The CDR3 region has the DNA TGTGCCAGCAGTTCCACCTACCAAGAGACCCAGTACTTC.

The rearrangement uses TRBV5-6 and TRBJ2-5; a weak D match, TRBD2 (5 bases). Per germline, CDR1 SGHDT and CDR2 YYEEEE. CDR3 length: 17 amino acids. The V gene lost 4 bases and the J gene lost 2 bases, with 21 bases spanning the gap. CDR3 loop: CASSRNPWAREQETQYF. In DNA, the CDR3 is TGTGCCAGCAGCCGGAACCCTTGGGCAAGGGAGCAAGAGACCCAGTACTTC.

CDR3 protein: CASSILQGARVQETQYF. The CDR3 coding sequence is TGTGCCAGCAGCATCTTACAGGGGGCGCGAGTCCAAGAGACCCAGTACTTC. The rearrangement uses TRBV28 and TRBJ2-5, with 9 bases lining up with TRBD1. V lost 6 bases, J lost 1 base, and 12 bases stayed unmatched. Germline V gene lookup returns CDR1 MDHEN and CDR2 SYDVKM. The CDR3 sequence is 17 residues long. The full variable domain, with the rest looked up from reference TRBV28 and TRBJ2-5, is DVKVTQSSRYLVKRTGEKVFLECVQDMDHENMFWYRQDPGLGLRLIYFSYDVKMKEKGDIPEGYSVSREKKERFSLILESASTNQTSMYLCASSILQGARVQETQYFGPGTRLLVL.

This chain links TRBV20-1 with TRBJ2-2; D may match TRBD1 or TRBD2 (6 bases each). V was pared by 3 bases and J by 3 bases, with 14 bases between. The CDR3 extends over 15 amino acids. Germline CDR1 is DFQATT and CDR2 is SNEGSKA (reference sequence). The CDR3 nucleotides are TGCAGTGCTAGTAGCCGGGGGCAGTACACCGGGGAGCTGTTTTTT. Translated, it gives CSASSRGQYTGELFF.

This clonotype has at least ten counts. The CDR3 DNA sequence: TGCAGCGTTGAAGTCCGGGACAGGGATGTTCCAGATACGCAGTATTTT. Encoded protein: CSVEVRDRDVPDTQYF. The rearrangement uses TRBV29-1 and TRBJ2-3; TRBD1 matches 9 bases. The CDR3 loop spans 16 amino acids. Germline CDR1 reads SQVTM; CDR2 reads ANQGSEA. With 1 base clipped from V and 4 bases from J, the junction kept 9 bases outside the gene matches.

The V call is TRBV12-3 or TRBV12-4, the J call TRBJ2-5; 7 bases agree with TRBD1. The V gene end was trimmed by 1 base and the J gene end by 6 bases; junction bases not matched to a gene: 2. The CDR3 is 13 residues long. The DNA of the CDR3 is TGTGCCAGCAGTTTAGACAGGGGCAAGACCCAGTACTTC. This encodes CASSLDRGKTQYF.

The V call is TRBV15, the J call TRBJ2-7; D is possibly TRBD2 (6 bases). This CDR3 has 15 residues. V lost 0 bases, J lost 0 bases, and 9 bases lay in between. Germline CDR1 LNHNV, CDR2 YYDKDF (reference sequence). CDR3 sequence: CATSREDGSSYEQYF. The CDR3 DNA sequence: TGTGCCACCAGCAGAGAGGACGGGAGCTCCTACGAGCAGTACTTC.

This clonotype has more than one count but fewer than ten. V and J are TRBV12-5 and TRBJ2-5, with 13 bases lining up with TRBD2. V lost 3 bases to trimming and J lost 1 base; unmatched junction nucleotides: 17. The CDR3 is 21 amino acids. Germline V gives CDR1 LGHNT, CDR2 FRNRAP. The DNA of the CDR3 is TGTGCTAGTGGTTTTGGTTCGTGGTCACTAGCGGGAGGGGGGGTCCAAGAGACCCAGTACTTC. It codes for CASGFGSWSLAGGGVQETQYF.

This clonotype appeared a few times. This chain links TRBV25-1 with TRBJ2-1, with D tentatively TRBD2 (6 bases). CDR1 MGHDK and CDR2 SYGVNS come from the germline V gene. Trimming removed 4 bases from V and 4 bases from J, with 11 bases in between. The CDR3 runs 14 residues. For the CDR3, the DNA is TGTGCCAGCAGTGGCGGGACTTATTACAATGAGCAGTTCTTC. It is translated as CASSGGTYYNEQFF.

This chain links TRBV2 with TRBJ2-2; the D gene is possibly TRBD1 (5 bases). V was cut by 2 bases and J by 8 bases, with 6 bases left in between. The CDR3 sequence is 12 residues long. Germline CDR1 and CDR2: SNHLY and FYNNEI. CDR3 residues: CASSEQGGELFF. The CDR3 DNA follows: TGTGCCAGCAGTGAACAGGGTGGGGAGCTGTTTTTT.

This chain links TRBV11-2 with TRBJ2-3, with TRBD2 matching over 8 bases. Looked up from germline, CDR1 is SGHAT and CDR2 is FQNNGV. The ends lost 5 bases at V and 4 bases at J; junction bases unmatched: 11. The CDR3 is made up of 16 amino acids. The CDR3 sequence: CASSLPEGLVADTQYF. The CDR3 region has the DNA TGTGCCAGCAGCCTACCCGAGGGACTAGTGGCAGATACGCAGTATTTT.

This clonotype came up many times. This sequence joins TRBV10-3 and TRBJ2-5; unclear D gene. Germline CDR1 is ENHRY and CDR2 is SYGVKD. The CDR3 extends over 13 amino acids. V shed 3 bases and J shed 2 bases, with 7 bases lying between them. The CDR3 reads CAISDSLQETQYF. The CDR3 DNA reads TGTGCCATCAGTGACAGCCTACAAGAGACCCAGTACTTC.